This T cell receptor beta chain was sequenced in a study of Ad26.COV2.S vaccination and SARS-CoV-2 variants. In the study overall: Intramuscular Ad26.COV2.S at 5x10^10 or 1x10^11 viral particles.

With 5 bases removed from V and 6 bases from J, the gap between germline ends came to 8 bases. Germline values: CDR1 SGHTA, CDR2 FQGNSA. This CDR3 has 13 amino acids. The data were produced by immunoSEQ multiplex PCR, yet TCRdb's version contains in-frame clones alone and is incomplete. The data show about 400,000 clones, about 90% seen once. Treatment defined: some 20 received Ad26.COV2.S at low or high dose, single or two shots; 5 received placebo; per-sample allocation not given. Material that was analyzed had been drawn on day 63 after the first vaccine or placebo injection. J is TRBJ1-6 and V is TRBV7-2; no clear D gene. The sequence came from a person aged 18-65 years who received the Ad26.COV2.S COVID-19 vaccine or a placebo. The material sequenced was peripheral blood, taken in a trial of Ad26.COV2.S vaccine versus placebo. The CDR3 sequence: CASSPGVNSPLHF. CDR3 bases: TGTGCCAGCAGCCCCGGGGTTAATTCACCCCTCCACTTT.